Listed below are T cell receptor beta chains from one sample, sequenced in a study of cytomegalovirus exposure and HLA in healthy donors. Assay: immunoSEQ multiplex PCR; the TCRdb copy retains only in-frame clones and omits some. Of about 160,000 clones in the sample, around 75% were seen once. Material for sequencing was PBMCs. Receptors originate from a man aged 18 to 29 in good health and CMV-seropositive. CDR3s leave out the opening cysteine and the closing phenylalanine or tryptophan. Size is stated for part of the rows, as once, few or many counts, or as a class when the clone is expanded.

v_gene	abundance	j_gene	CDR3aa
TRBV19	once	TRBJ1-4	ASSNTRNEKLF
TRBV30	.	TRBJ2-6	AWTLGNAGANVLT
TRBV30	.	TRBJ2-6	AWSLPGVSGANVLT
TRBV27	.	TRBJ2-1	ASSSRAGIYNEQF
TRBV5-1	.	TRBJ2-1	ASSLAGQGYNEQF
TRBV6-1	.	TRBJ1-6	ASSAQMTGDNSPLH
TRBV30	.	TRBJ2-5	AWRRTEETQY
TRBV10-1	.	TRBJ2-1	ASGLGGRYNEQF
TRBV6-5	few	TRBJ1-1	ASIPSGGLGTEAF
TRBV5-1	few	TRBJ1-1	ASSTDRGRLMREAEAF
TRBV11-3	.	TRBJ2-5	ASSLDSRTAGLYQETQY
TRBV18	.	TRBJ2-5	ASSRRTGEQETQY
TRBV9	few	TRBJ1-2	ASSPRQIGGYT
TRBV30	.	TRBJ1-3	ASTGDPGNTIY
TRBV7-9	.	TRBJ1-1	ASSFVSETEAF
TRBV5-1	.	TRBJ2-2	ASSLDRGGSGELF
TRBV4-1	.	TRBJ1-5	ASSLGGQASGQPQH
TRBV2	.	TRBJ1-2	ASSEGMEGTTSKDGYT
TRBV6-5	few	TRBJ2-2	ASSYQVTGELF
TRBV7-9	.	TRBJ1-5	ASSLGAGEQPQH
TRBV19	.	TRBJ2-2	ASKSEVPGELF
TRBV7-9	.	TRBJ2-1	ASSTTGQGAFNEQF
TRBV6-5	.	TRBJ2-2	ASRPAGPNTGELF
TRBV10-1	.	TRBJ1-4	ASSFNEKLF
TRBV6-1	.	TRBJ1-6	ASSVSTGIVSPLH
TRBV5-1	.	TRBJ2-2	ASSLEVTPNTGELF
TRBV2	many	TRBJ2-6	ASSEPGQAGANVLT
TRBV6-1	.	TRBJ2-5	ASSVTGYSETQY
TRBV5-6	many	TRBJ1-6	ASTGGEGSPLH
TRBV7-8	.	TRBJ1-2	ASSLMRGYGYT
TRBV25-1	once	TRBJ2-6	ASNAPGGLLT
TRBV4-2	few	TRBJ2-2	ASSQGRQGYTGELF
TRBV5-8	.	TRBJ1-1	ASSPRQIDDDEAF
TRBV11-2	.	TRBJ1-1	ASSFGGWGTGTRNTEAF
TRBV6-4	few	TRBJ2-3	ASSVTSSTDTQY
TRBV27	.	TRBJ1-2	ASSPGQGRAYGYT
TRBV6-1	.	TRBJ2-3	ASSGTGGADTQY